The rows below give T cell receptor beta chains drawn from one sample of a study of Tregs in tolerant kidney transplant recipients. This table comes from immunoSEQ multiplex PCR, and its TCRdb copy is limited to in-frame clones, with some not included. The table records 98,000 or so clones, around 90% of them present only once. This specimen was CD4+ T cells from blood, taken before the transplant. Receptor source: a human donor who received a combined kidney and bone marrow transplant. CDR3s include the opening cysteine and the closing phenylalanine or tryptophan. The D gene is left open where the match is weak. Rows give clone size only sometimes, using once, few, many, or a class for an expanded clone.

d_gene	v_gene	j_gene	abundance	CDR3aa	CDR3nt
TRBD1	TRBV7-2	TRBJ1-2	-	CASSSQGRNGYTF	TGTGCCAGCAGCTCACAGGGGAGGAATGGCTACACCTTC
-	TRBV6-6	TRBJ2-1	-	CASSYWTPTNNEQFF	TGTGCCAGCAGTTATTGGACTCCCACTAACAATGAGCAGTTCTTC
-	TRBV15	TRBJ2-3	-	CATSRGSFTTDTQYF	TGTGCCACCAGCAGAGGATCATTCACTACAGATACGCAGTATTTT
-	TRBV6-1	TRBJ2-2	-	CASSEALRVNTGELFF	TGTGCCAGCAGTGAAGCGCTTCGGGTGAACACCGGGGAGCTGTTTTTT
TRBD2	TRBV7-2	TRBJ2-5	-	CASSPWGMTSGEETQYF	TGTGCCAGCAGCCCCTGGGGCATGACTAGCGGGGAGGAGACCCAGTACTTC
-	TRBV27	TRBJ2-5	-	CASSRHLQETQYF	TGTGCCAGCAGTCGACACCTCCAAGAGACCCAGTACTTC
TRBD2	TRBV7-2	TRBJ2-1	-	CASSPTSGRADEQFF	TGTGCCAGCAGCCCCACTAGCGGGAGGGCCGATGAGCAGTTCTTC
TRBD2	TRBV18	TRBJ2-7	-	CASSPGLAGIYEQYF	TGTGCCAGCTCACCGGGACTAGCGGGTATCTACGAGCAGTACTTC
TRBD2	TRBV10-3	TRBJ2-2	-	CAISRAGLAGDTGELFF	TGTGCCATCAGTAGGGCGGGACTAGCGGGAGATACCGGGGAGCTGTTTTTT
TRBD1	TRBV6-1	TRBJ1-2	-	CASSDTTGGLGYTF	TGTGCCAGCAGTGATACTACAGGGGGACTTGGCTACACCTTC
-	TRBV28	TRBJ2-1	-	CASSFPRGEFF	TGTGCCAGCAGTTTTCCCAGGGGGGAGTTCTTC
-	TRBV6-1	TRBJ1-4	-	CASSGGGLGEKLFF	TGTGCCAGCAGTGGGGGGGGGCTGGGTGAAAAACTGTTTTTT
-	TRBV28	TRBJ2-2	-	CASSLRVPGELFF	TGTGCCAGCAGTCTCAGGGTTCCCGGGGAGCTGTTTTTT
-	TRBV6-1	TRBJ1-2	-	CASSDSSGSYGYTF	TGTGCCAGCAGTGACTCCTCAGGGTCCTATGGCTACACCTTC
-	TRBV5-1	TRBJ1-2	-	CASSLGPVGYGYTF	TGCGCCAGCAGCTTGGGCCCGGTTGGCTATGGCTACACCTTC
-	TRBV9	TRBJ1-4	-	CASSADTGKGEKLFF	TGTGCCAGCAGCGCAGACACAGGGAAAGGTGAAAAACTGTTTTTT
TRBD2	TRBV19	TRBJ2-1	-	CASSIFGGRRYNEQFF	TGTGCCAGTAGTATTTTCGGCGGGAGACGCTACAATGAGCAGTTCTTC
TRBD2	TRBV10-1	TRBJ2-1	-	CASGLRARGDYNEQFF	TGCGCCTCTGGACTCCGCGCCCGGGGGGACTACAATGAGCAGTTCTTC
TRBD1	TRBV30	TRBJ1-1	-	CAWGSGQGLTF	TGTGCCTGGGGGTCGGGACAGGGGCTAACCTTT
-	TRBV7-8	TRBJ1-4	-	CASSLTRLEKLFF	TGTGCCAGCAGCCTTACTAGGCTTGAAAAACTGTTTTTT
-	TRBV6-5	TRBJ1-3	-	CASSRGGTSGNTIYF	TGTGCCAGCAGTCGGGGGGGAACCTCTGGAAACACCATATATTTT
TRBD1	TRBV7-2	TRBJ1-2	-	CASSSAGGSYGYTF	TGTGCCAGCAGCTCGGCAGGGGGTAGCTATGGCTACACCTTC
-	TRBV11-2	TRBJ2-3	-	CASSLETLRGGSQYF	TGTGCCAGCAGCTTGGAGACCCTGAGGGGGGGGTCACAGTATTTT
TRBD1	TRBV2	TRBJ2-1	-	CASSGRGPNNEQFF	TGTGCCAGCAGCGGCAGGGGGCCTAACAATGAGCAGTTCTTC
-	TRBV5-4	TRBJ1-1	-	CAISIGRGNTEAFF	TGTGCCATCTCGATAGGGAGGGGGAACACTGAAGCTTTCTTT
TRBD1	TRBV12-5	TRBJ2-1	-	CASGRGTGGTEQFF	TGTGCTAGTGGAAGAGGGACAGGGGGCACTGAGCAGTTCTTC
-	TRBV6-5	TRBJ2-1	-	CASSYEAYNEQFF	TGTGCCAGCAGTTACGAAGCATACAATGAGCAGTTCTTC
-	TRBV11-2	TRBJ1-2	-	CASSLVGSYRGYTF	TGTGCCAGCAGCTTAGTTGGCTCCTATCGGGGTTACACCTTC
TRBD1	TRBV4-2	TRBJ1-5	-	CASSQRQGDQPQHF	TGTGCCAGCAGCCAAAGACAGGGGGATCAGCCCCAGCATTTT
-	TRBV5-1	TRBJ2-7	few	CASSLAYGAYEQYF	TGCGCCAGCAGCTTGGCCTACGGAGCCTACGAGCAGTACTTC
TRBD2	TRBV19	TRBJ2-3	few	CASSISRGAGGTDTQYF	TGTGCCAGTAGTATAAGTCGCGGGGCGGGAGGCACAGATACGCAGTATTTT